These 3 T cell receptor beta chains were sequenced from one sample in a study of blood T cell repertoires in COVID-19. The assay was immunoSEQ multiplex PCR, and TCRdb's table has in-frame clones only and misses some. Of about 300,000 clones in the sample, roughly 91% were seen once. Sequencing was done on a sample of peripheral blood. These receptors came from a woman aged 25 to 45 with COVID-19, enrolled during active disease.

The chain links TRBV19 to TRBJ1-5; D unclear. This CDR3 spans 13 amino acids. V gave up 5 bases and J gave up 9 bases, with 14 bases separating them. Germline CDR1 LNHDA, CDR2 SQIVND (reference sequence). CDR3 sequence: CASSGSGKGPQHF. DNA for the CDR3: TGTGCCAGTAGTGGATCGGGAAAAGGGCCCCAGCATTTT. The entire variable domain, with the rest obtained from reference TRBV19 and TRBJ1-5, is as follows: DGGITQSPKYLFRKEGQNVTLSCEQNLNHDAMYWYRQDPGQGLRLIYYSQIVNDFQKGDIAEGYSVSREKKESFPLTVTSAQKNPTAFYLCASSGSGKGPQHFGDGTRLSIL.

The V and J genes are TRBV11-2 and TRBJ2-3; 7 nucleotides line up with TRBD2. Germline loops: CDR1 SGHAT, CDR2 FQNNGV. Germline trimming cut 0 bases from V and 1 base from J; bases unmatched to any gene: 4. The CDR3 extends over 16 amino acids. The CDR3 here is CASSLEGLAGTDTQYF. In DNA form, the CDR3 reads TGTGCCAGCAGCTTAGAGGGCCTAGCGGGCACAGATACGCAGTATTTT.

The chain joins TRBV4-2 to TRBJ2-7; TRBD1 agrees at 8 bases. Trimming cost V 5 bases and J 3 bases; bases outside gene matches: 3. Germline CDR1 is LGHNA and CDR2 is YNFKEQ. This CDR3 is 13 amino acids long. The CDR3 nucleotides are TGTGCCAGCAGCGCGGACAGGGACTACGAGCAGTACTTC. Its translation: CASSADRDYEQYF.